The clone carrying this TCR beta chain was counted between two and nine times. Its antigen is still unknown. Trimming took 7 bases from V and 3 from J; bases not matched to a gene: 11. The length of the CDR3 is 16 residues. Germline CDR1 and CDR2: SGHAT and FQNNGV. TCRdb reanalysed the 5' RACE reads using MiXCR and keeps one entry per CDR3 protein. The table has around 150,000 distinct CDR3 sequences, approximately 10% seen once. The data derive from a study of CD8 T cells in ankylosing spondylitis. Study-wide results and limits: Within matched ankylosing spondylitis synovial fluid, disease-linked clones were reportedly significantly enriched. Clones linked with disease were CD8+ and fairly uncommon in the peripheral blood. Eight highly homologous variants formed a TCR beta motif that appeared characteristic of ankylosing spondylitis blood. Some motif variants were previously reported in reactive arthritis synovial fluid and blood.

Material for sequencing was blood, either unsorted or a sorted T cell fraction (not recorded which). This TCR came from a male donor with ankylosing spondylitis or in good health (not recorded which). This chain connects TRBV11-2 to TRBJ2-7; 11 bases agree with TRBD1. CDR3 in DNA: TGTGCCAGCACCCAACAACCGGGACAGGGGGTCTACGAGCAGTACTTC. It is translated as CASTQQPGQGVYEQYF.